The sequence of this T cell receptor beta chain was determined in a study of CD8 T cells in ankylosing spondylitis. CDR3 length: 12 amino acids. V lost 3 bases and J lost 8, with 9 bases in between. In its sample, this clonotype was seen once. Its specificity is unknown. Overall study results and limits: Ankylosing spondylitis blood seemed to carry a telltale TCR beta motif made of under ten highly homologous variants. Disease-associated clones were reportedly significantly overrepresented in matched ankylosing spondylitis synovial fluid. Certain motif variants had earlier been reported in reactive arthritis synovial fluid and blood.

TCRdb fed the 5' RACE reads into MiXCR, producing one record per CDR3 protein. The data show about 150,000 distinct CDR3 sequences, 40% to 50% seen once. The sequence was obtained from a male donor with ankylosing spondylitis. This rearrangement joins TRBV12-3 or TRBV12-4 to TRBJ2-3; D ambiguous. Sequencing was carried out using synovial fluid, either unsorted or a sorted T cell fraction (not recorded which). As DNA, the CDR3 is TGTGCCAGCAGTTTTTGGGGTGGTACGCAGTATTTT. Translated: CASSFWGGTQYF.